What follows are 17 T cell receptor beta chains derived from one specimen sequenced in a study of T-cell reconstitution after alpha-beta-depleted transplantation in children. The authors prepared the TCRbeta library with unique molecular identifiers. TCRdb independently ran MiXCR on the PCR reads; one entry per CDR3 protein. The sample records around 200,000 distinct CDR3 sequences, around 9.6% being singletons. Material: PBMCs from the stem cell graft donor, obtained from the stem cell graft. The receptors derive from a human donor who donated a stem cell graft to a child with acute lymphoblastic leukemia.

At least ten counts were recorded for this clonotype. The chain is built from TRBV7-8 and TRBJ2-1; no definite D call. Trimming stripped 5 bases from V and 6 bases from J, with 11 bases between. Germline CDR1 reads SGHVS; CDR2 reads FQNEAQ. The CDR3 is 13 amino acids. Written as DNA, the CDR3 is TGTGCCAGCAGCCCCGGTGGACCCAATGAGCAGTTCTTC. This codes for CASSPGGPNEQFF. The variable domain in full, with the rest retrieved from reference TRBV7-8 and TRBJ2-1, is GAGVSQSPRYKVAKRGQDVALRCDPISGHVSLFWYQQALGQGPEFLTYFQNEAQLDKSGLPSDRFFAERPEGSVSTLKIQRTQQEDSAVYLCASSPGGPNEQFFGPGTRLTVL.

Concerning this clonotype itself: A read error may be the cause here, since a much bigger clone is one base away. V usage is TRBV6-6 and J usage is TRBJ1-1, with TRBD1 as a possible D gene (5 bases). Trimming stripped 6 bases from V and 3 bases from J, with 11 bases between. CDR1 and CDR2 from the germline V gene are MNHNY and SVGAGI (reference sequence). CDR3 length: 13 residues. Written as DNA, the CDR3 is TGTGCCAGCAGGTGGGGAGGGGACACTGAAGCTTTCTTT. It codes for CASRWGGDTEAFF.

This clonotype was counted at least ten times. The chain employs TRBV7-9 and TRBJ1-4, with a weak D call TRBD1 (5 bases). Germline V gene lookup returns CDR1 SEHNR and CDR2 FQNEAQ (reference sequence). CDR3 length equals 16 residues. Trimming took 3 bases from V and 7 from J, leaving 18 bases between them. The CDR3 region is CASSFSQTDGGEKLFF. DNA of the CDR3: TGTGCCAGCAGCTTTTCCCAAACAGATGGGGGTGAAAAACTGTTTTTT.

A remark on this clonotype: This may be a read error, as it is one base from a much larger clone. This chain links TRBV6-1 with TRBJ1-3; 8 positions agree with TRBD1. The junction had 9 bases not matched to a gene; V was cut back by 10 bases and J by 7 bases. Germline CDR1 and CDR2: MNHNS and SASEGT. The CDR3 has 13 amino acids. This chain's CDR3 is CATQKDRVNTIYF. CDR3 DNA: TGTGCCACCCAAAAGGACAGGGTGAACACCATATATTTT.

This chain links TRBV5-1 with TRBJ2-3; maybe TRBD2 (5 bases). The germline V and J ends were trimmed by 3 bases and 1 base, with 12 bases remaining between them. This CDR3 is 15 amino acids long. Germline-derived CDR1 and CDR2 are SGHRS and YFSETQ. The CDR3 DNA follows: TGCGCCAGCAGCTCTTCACGGGGTGGCACAGATACGCAGTATTTT. It yields the protein CASSSSRGGTDTQYF.

This clonotype showed up just a few times. V usage is TRBV23-1 and J usage is TRBJ2-5; a weak D match, TRBD1 (6 bases). TRBV23-1 is recorded as an ORF, its role being uncertain. V was shortened by 2 bases and J by 2 bases, with 18 bases between the two germline ends. CDR3 size: 17 residues. The CDR3: CASSQGKRSGQQETQYF. The CDR3 DNA reads as TGCGCCAGCAGTCAAGGGAAACGGAGCGGACAGCAAGAGACCCAGTACTTC.

This clonotype was observed a few times. The V call is TRBV5-1, the J call TRBJ1-1; no clear D. Germline CDR1 and CDR2: SGHRS and YFSETQ. V was shortened by 5 bases and J by 1 base, with 15 bases between the two germline ends. The CDR3 totals 15 residues. CDR3 residues: CASSRLETENTEAFF. The CDR3 bases are TGCGCCAGCAGTCGTCTCGAGACGGAGAACACTGAAGCTTTCTTT.

This clonotype has ten or more counts. V is TRBV3-1 and J is TRBJ2-5; D is perhaps TRBD1 (5 bases). The CDR3 has 16 residues. Trimming removed 4 bases from V and 5 bases from J, with 20 bases in between. The germline V gene has CDR1 LGHDT and CDR2 YNNKEL (reference sequence). CDR3 sequence reads: CASSLGLAGYMETQYF. DNA of the CDR3: TGTGCCAGCAGCCTGGGGCTGGCAGGGTATATGGAGACCCAGTACTTC.

This chain connects TRBV10-3 to TRBJ2-3; no clear D. CDR1 and CDR2 (germline): ENHRY, SYGVKD. This CDR3 spans 16 amino acids. V was shortened by 2 bases and J by 2 bases, with 14 bases between the two germline ends. In DNA, the CDR3 is TGTGCCATCAGTGAGAGTGGCGGCAGATACACAGATACGCAGTATTTT. It specifies CAISESGGRYTDTQYF.

The chain is built from TRBV3-1 and TRBJ1-2; 8 bases are shared with TRBD1. The trim removed 3 bases at V and 3 bases at J, leaving 3 bases unmatched. The CDR3 has 14 amino acids. Germline values: CDR1 LGHDT, CDR2 YNNKEL (reference sequence). In DNA, the CDR3 is TGTGCCAGCAGCCACAGGGGGCAAGACTATGGCTACACCTTC. Translated: CASSHRGQDYGYTF. Full variable domain (remainder filled in from reference TRBV3-1 and TRBJ1-2): DTAVSQTPKYLVTQMGNDKSIKCEQNLGHDTMYWYKQDSKKFLKIMFSYNNKELIINETVPNRFSPKSPDKAHLNLHINSLELGDSAVYFCASSHRGQDYGYTFGSGTRLTVV.

The genes are TRBV7-2 and TRBJ2-1, with 13 bases fitting TRBD2. V lost 5 bases and J lost 4; bases outside the gene matches: 5. The CDR3 consists of 16 residues. The germline V gene encodes CDR1 SGHTA and CDR2 FQGNSA. CDR3 sequence reads: CASSQLAGGLYNEQFF. DNA for the CDR3: TGTGCCAGCAGCCAACTAGCGGGGGGGCTTTACAATGAGCAGTTCTTC.

The V gene is TRBV18, the J gene TRBJ1-1; D remains unclear. From germline, CDR1 is KGHSH and CDR2 LQKENI. With 6 bases removed from V and 1 base from J, the gap between germline ends came to 12 bases. The CDR3 is 14 amino acids. CDR3 sequence (DNA): TGTGCCAGCTCGGCCTCCCGGGAGAACACTGAAGCTTTCTTT. Translation gives CASSASRENTEAFF.

The gene calls are TRBV9 and TRBJ2-1, with 8 bases lining up with TRBD2. The trim removed 0 bases at V and 6 bases at J, leaving 8 bases unmatched. The CDR3 extends over 16 amino acids. Germline CDR1 reads SGDLS; CDR2 reads YYNGEE. This CDR3 is CASSVDPRGVANEQFF. For the CDR3, the DNA is TGTGCCAGCAGCGTAGATCCGCGGGGGGTGGCCAATGAGCAGTTCTTC.

This clonotype was detected a few times. The rearrangement joins TRBV5-5 to TRBJ1-1, with 7 bases aligning to TRBD1. Germline CDR1 is SGHKS and CDR2 is YYEKEE (reference sequence). J gave up 0 bases and V 6 bases, and 8 bases lay outside the gene matches. The CDR3 is 15 residues long. The CDR3 here is CASTLEQGLNTEAFF. The DNA of the CDR3 is TGTGCCAGCACATTAGAACAGGGGCTGAACACTGAAGCTTTCTTT.

This clonotype was counted only a few times. The chain has TRBV7-2 and TRBJ2-4; D gene unclear. The CDR3 has 15 residues. Germline CDR1 SGHTA, CDR2 FQGNSA. V was trimmed by 5 bases and J by 1 base, leaving 12 bases between them. The CDR3 reads CASSPWEFAKNIQYF. The CDR3, as DNA: TGTGCCAGCAGCCCATGGGAATTTGCCAAAAACATTCAGTACTTC.

This clonotype appeared many times. This chain joins TRBV10-2 and TRBJ1-4, with D hard to call. CDR3 size: 15 residues. The V gene lost 6 bases and the J gene lost 1 base, with 12 bases spanning the gap. The V gene's germline CDR1 is WSHSY and CDR2 SAAADI. The CDR3 nucleotides read TGCGCCAGCAGCCCAGGACGGGGAACTAATGAAAAACTGTTTTTT. It translates to CASSPGRGTNEKLFF.

This clonotype turned up a few times. The chain is built from TRBV15 and TRBJ1-2, with D unresolved. This CDR3 is built from 14 residues. Germline V gene lookup returns CDR1 LNHNV and CDR2 YYDKDF (reference sequence). Trimming left V 0 bases short and J 4 bases short, with 9 bases between. Here the CDR3 reads CATSRDRAAYGYTF. For the CDR3, the DNA is TGTGCCACCAGCAGAGATAGGGCGGCCTATGGCTACACCTTC.